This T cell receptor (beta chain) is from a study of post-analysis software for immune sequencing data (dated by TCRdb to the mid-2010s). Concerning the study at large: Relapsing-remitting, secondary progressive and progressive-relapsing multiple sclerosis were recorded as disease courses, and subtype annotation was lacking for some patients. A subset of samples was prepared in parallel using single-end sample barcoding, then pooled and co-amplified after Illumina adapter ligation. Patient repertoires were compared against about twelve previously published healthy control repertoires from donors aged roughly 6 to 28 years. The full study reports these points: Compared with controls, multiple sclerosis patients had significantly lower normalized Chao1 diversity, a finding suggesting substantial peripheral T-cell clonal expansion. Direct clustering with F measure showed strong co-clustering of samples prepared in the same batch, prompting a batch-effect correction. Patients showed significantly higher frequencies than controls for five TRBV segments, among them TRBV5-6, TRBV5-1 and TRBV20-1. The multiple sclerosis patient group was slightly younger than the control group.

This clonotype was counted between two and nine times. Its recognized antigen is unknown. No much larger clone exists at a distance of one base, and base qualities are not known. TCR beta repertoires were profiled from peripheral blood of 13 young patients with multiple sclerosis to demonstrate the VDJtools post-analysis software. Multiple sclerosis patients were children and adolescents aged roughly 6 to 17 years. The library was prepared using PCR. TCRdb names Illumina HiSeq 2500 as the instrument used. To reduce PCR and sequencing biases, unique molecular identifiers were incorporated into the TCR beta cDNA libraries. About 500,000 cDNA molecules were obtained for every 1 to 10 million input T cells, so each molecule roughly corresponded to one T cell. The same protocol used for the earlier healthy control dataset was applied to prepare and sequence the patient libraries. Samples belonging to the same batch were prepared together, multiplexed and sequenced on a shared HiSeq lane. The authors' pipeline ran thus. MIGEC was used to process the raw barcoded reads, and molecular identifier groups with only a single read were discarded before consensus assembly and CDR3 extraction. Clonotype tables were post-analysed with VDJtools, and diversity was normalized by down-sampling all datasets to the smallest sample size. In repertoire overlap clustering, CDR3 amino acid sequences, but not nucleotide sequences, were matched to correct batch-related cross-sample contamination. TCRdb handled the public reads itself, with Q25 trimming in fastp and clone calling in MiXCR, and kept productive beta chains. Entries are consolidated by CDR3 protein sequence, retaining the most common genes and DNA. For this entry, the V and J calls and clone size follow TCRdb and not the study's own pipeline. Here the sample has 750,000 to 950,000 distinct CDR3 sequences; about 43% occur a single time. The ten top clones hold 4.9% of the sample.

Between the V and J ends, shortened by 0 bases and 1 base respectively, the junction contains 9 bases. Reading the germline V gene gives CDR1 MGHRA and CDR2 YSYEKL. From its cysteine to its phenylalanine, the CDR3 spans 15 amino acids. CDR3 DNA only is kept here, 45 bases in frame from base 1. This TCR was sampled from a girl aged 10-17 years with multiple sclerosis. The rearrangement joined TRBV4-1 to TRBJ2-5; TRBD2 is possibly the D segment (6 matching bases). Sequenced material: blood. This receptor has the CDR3 CASSQDGRIQETQYF. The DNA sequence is TGCGCCAGCAGCCAAGACGGGAGAATCCAAGAGACCCAGTACTTC.